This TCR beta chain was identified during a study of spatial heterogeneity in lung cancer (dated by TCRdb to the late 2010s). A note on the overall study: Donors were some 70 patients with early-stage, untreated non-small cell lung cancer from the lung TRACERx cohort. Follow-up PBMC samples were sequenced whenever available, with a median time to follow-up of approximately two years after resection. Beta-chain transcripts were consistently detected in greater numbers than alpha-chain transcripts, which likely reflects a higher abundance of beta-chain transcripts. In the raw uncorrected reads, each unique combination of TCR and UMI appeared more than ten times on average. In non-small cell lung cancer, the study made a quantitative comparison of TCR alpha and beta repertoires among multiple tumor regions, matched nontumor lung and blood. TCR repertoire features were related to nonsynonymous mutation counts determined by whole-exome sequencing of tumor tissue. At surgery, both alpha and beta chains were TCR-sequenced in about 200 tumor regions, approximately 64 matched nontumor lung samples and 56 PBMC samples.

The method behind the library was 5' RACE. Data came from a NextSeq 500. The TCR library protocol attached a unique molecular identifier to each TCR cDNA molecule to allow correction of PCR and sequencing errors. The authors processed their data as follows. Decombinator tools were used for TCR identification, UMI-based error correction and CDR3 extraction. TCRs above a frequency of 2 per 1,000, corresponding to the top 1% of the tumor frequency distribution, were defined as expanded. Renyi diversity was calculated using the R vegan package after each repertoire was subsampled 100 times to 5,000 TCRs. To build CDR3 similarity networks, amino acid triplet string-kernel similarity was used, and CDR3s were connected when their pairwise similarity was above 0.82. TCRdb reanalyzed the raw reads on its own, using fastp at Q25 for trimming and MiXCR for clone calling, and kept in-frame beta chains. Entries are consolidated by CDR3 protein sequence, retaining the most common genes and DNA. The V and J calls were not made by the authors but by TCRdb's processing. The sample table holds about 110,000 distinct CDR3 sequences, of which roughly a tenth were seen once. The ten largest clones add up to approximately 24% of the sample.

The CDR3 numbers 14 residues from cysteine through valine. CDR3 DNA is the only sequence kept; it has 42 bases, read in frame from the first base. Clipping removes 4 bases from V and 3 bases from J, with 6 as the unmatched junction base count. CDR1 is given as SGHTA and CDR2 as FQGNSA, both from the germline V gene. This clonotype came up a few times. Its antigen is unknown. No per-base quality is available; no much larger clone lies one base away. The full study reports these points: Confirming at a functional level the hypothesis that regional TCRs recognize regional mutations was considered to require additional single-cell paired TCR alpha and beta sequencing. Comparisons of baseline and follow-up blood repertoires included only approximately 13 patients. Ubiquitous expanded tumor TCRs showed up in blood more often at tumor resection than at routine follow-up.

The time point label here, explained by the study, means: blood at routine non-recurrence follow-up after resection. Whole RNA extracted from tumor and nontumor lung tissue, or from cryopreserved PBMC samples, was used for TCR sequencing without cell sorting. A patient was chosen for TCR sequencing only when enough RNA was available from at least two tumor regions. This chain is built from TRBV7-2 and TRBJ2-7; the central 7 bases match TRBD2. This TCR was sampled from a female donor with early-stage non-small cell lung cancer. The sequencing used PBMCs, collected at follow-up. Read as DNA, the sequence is TGTGCCAGCAGCTCTAGCGGAGCGGTCTACGAGCAGTACGTC. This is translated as CASSSSGAVYEQYV.